Listed below are T cell receptor beta chains from one sample, sequenced in a study of T-cell memory formation after mild COVID-19. TCRdb redid the calling of the 5' RACE reads with MiXCR, one entry per CDR3 protein. Found here are 68,000 or so distinct CDR3 sequences, 16% of them singletons; the top ten hold roughly 33%. Source material: PBMCs or a T cell subset sorted from them (not recorded which). Receptors originate from an adult woman who had mild COVID-19 (a few samples of this study predate the infection). Cell type and time point are not known. CDR3s include the opening cysteine and the closing phenylalanine or tryptophan. D genes are given only for firm matches. A clone size is listed for some rows: how often the clone was seen (once, few, many), or a class if it is expanded.

abundance: .; j_gene: TRBJ2-1; d_gene: TRBD2; v_gene: TRBV9; CDR3nt: TGTGCCAGCAGCCCTCCCTCCGGGACTAGCTACAATGAGCAGTTCTTC; CDR3aa: CASSPPSGTSYNEQFF
abundance: .; j_gene: TRBJ1-2; d_gene: .; v_gene: TRBV14; CDR3nt: TGTGCCAGCAGCCAGGCTCACGGGACGTCTAACTATGGCTACACCTTC; CDR3aa: CASSQAHGTSNYGYTF
abundance: .; j_gene: TRBJ2-3; d_gene: .; v_gene: TRBV7-9; CDR3nt: TGTGCCAGCAGCTCGCCCCCAGTGTACACAGATACGCAGTATTTT; CDR3aa: CASSSPPVYTDTQYF
abundance: few; j_gene: TRBJ2-1; d_gene: TRBD2; v_gene: TRBV7-2; CDR3nt: TGTGCCAGCAGCGGGATCCTAGCGGGGACTTACAATGAGCAGTTCTTC; CDR3aa: CASSGILAGTYNEQFF
abundance: .; j_gene: TRBJ2-5; d_gene: TRBD2; v_gene: TRBV19; CDR3nt: TGTGCCAGTAGTACGGGCGGCGGGGGGGGCCTCGAAGAGACCCAGTACTTC; CDR3aa: CASSTGGGGGLEETQYF
abundance: many; j_gene: TRBJ2-1; d_gene: TRBD2; v_gene: TRBV6-4; CDR3nt: TGTGCCAGCAGTGGCCAAACTAGCGGGAACAATGAGCAGTTCTTC; CDR3aa: CASSGQTSGNNEQFF
abundance: many; j_gene: TRBJ2-1; d_gene: .; v_gene: TRBV30; CDR3nt: TGTGCCTGGAGTCGTCCAGGGGAGGCCAATGAGCAGTTCTTC; CDR3aa: CAWSRPGEANEQFF
abundance: .; j_gene: TRBJ2-6; d_gene: .; v_gene: TRBV4-3; CDR3nt: TGCGCCAGCAGCCAAGATTCAGGGAGCGCCTCTGGGGCCAACGTCCTGACTTTC; CDR3aa: CASSQDSGSASGANVLTF
abundance: .; j_gene: TRBJ1-1; d_gene: .; v_gene: TRBV5-4; CDR3nt: TGTGCCAGCAGCAAGTGGTCCGGGAGGCCTTACGCTGAAGCTTTCTTT; CDR3aa: CASSKWSGRPYAEAFF
abundance: .; j_gene: TRBJ2-5; d_gene: TRBD1; v_gene: TRBV5-1; CDR3nt: TGCGCCAGCAGCTTGGATGGGACAGCCCAAGAGACCCAGTACTTC; CDR3aa: CASSLDGTAQETQYF
abundance: .; j_gene: TRBJ1-5; d_gene: .; v_gene: TRBV4-3; CDR3nt: TGCGCCAGCAGCCCAGGATACTCAGGGAATCAGCCCCAGCATTTT; CDR3aa: CASSPGYSGNQPQHF
abundance: many; j_gene: TRBJ2-1; d_gene: TRBD1; v_gene: TRBV7-9; CDR3nt: TGTGCCAGCACCCTCGTGACAGGGATCGATGAGCAGTTCTTC; CDR3aa: CASTLVTGIDEQFF
abundance: few; j_gene: TRBJ2-7; d_gene: .; v_gene: TRBV20-1; CDR3nt: TGCAGTGCTAGAGATCTGAGGGCCTCCTACGAGCAGTACTTC; CDR3aa: CSARDLRASYEQYF
abundance: .; j_gene: TRBJ1-4; d_gene: .; v_gene: TRBV4-2; CDR3nt: TGTGCCAGCAGCCCCTTGTCCGAAAAACTGTTTTTT; CDR3aa: CASSPLSEKLFF
abundance: .; j_gene: TRBJ2-5; d_gene: .; v_gene: TRBV9; CDR3nt: TGTGCCAGCAGCGTCGCCTTCGGGACGGCACAAGAGACCCAGTACTTC; CDR3aa: CASSVAFGTAQETQYF
abundance: few; j_gene: TRBJ1-1; d_gene: TRBD1; v_gene: TRBV7-6; CDR3nt: TGTGCCAGCAGCAATCGACAGGGTACCACTGAAGCTTTCTTT; CDR3aa: CASSNRQGTTEAFF
abundance: .; j_gene: TRBJ2-6; d_gene: .; v_gene: TRBV5-1; CDR3nt: TGCGCCAGCAGCTTCTCAGGGTACTCTGGGGCCAACGTCCTGACTTTC; CDR3aa: CASSFSGYSGANVLTF
abundance: .; j_gene: TRBJ2-3; d_gene: .; v_gene: TRBV7-9; CDR3nt: TGTGCCAGCAGCTTAGGTCAGGGGATCAGCACAGATACGCAGTATTTT; CDR3aa: CASSLGQGISTDTQYF
abundance: .; j_gene: TRBJ2-3; d_gene: .; v_gene: TRBV9; CDR3nt: TGTGCCAGAACCCAGGAGGGGTGGAGCACAGATACGCAGTATTTT; CDR3aa: CARTQEGWSTDTQYF
abundance: few; j_gene: TRBJ2-2; d_gene: TRBD1; v_gene: TRBV5-1; CDR3nt: TGCGCCAGCAGCTTGCGGCAGGGGGACACCGGGGAGCTGTTTTTT; CDR3aa: CASSLRQGDTGELFF
abundance: few; j_gene: TRBJ2-7; d_gene: TRBD1; v_gene: TRBV4-1; CDR3nt: TGCGCCAGCAGCCCGCGGGGACAGGGGGGGCCCTCCTACGAGCAGTACTTC; CDR3aa: CASSPRGQGGPSYEQYF
abundance: .; j_gene: TRBJ2-7; d_gene: TRBD1; v_gene: TRBV6-5; CDR3nt: TGTGCCAGCAGGCCCGGGACAGGGTTTCCATACGAGCAGTACTTC; CDR3aa: CASRPGTGFPYEQYF
abundance: many; j_gene: TRBJ2-7; d_gene: .; v_gene: TRBV27; CDR3nt: TGTGCCAGCAGTTTGCAGGGGACGGGCGAGCAGTACTTC; CDR3aa: CASSLQGTGEQYF
abundance: .; j_gene: TRBJ2-1; d_gene: TRBD2; v_gene: TRBV27; CDR3nt: TGTGCCAGCAGATTGATCCTAGCGGGGGTACACCATGAGCAGTTCTTC; CDR3aa: CASRLILAGVHHEQFF
abundance: few; j_gene: TRBJ1-2; d_gene: .; v_gene: TRBV29-1; CDR3nt: TGCAGCGTTGAAGATACGGCCACCAACTATGGCTACACCTTC; CDR3aa: CSVEDTATNYGYTF